The T cell receptor beta chain under discussion was sequenced for a study of T cell repertoires and HLA-DP antigens. As for the study in general: In vitro CD4+ alloreactivity was against HeLa-presented HLA-DP. Study-wide findings and caveats: Clones undetected before culture averaged roughly 39% against one allele and approximately 50% against the other.

The PCR primers covered 54 TRBV and 13 TRBJ segments. Here immunoSEQ multiplex PCR was the method, and the copy in TCRdb shows in-frame clones only, minus some. The sample shows approximately 86,000 clones, 86% of them seen only once. Regarding this clone: The antigen is undetermined.

Sequences were obtained from CD4+ T cells from PBMCs. The receptor's source is a man in his fifties or sixties in good health and CMV-seronegative.

CDR3 in amino acids: CASSLQVYEQYF. The CDR3 DNA reads TGTGCCAGCAGCTTACAGGTTTACGAGCAGTACTTC. The J gene is TRBJ2-7, the V gene TRBV5-6, with D possibly being TRBD1 (5 bases). V was trimmed by 2 bases and J by 4 bases, leaving 7 bases between them. Germline values: CDR1 SGHDT, CDR2 YYEEEE. The CDR3 totals 12 residues.